This T cell receptor beta chain came from a study of blood T cell repertoires in COVID-19. Overall study context: The cDNA or gDNA used as material had been derived from T cells, B-cell-depleted T cells, or PBMCs.

Per the authors' pipeline: Amplifying reference gene primers gave estimates of nucleated cell counts. The repertoire was sequenced with immunoSEQ multiplex PCR; TCRdb's copy has only in-frame clones and lacks some. The DNA gave D and trimming, while V, J and clone size come from that table. The table has about 300,000 clones, about 89% seen once. Enrolled through a virtual design, the participants were between roughly 18 and 95 years of age and came from under 25 US areas. Donors in Cohort 3 counted as recovered after two negative PCRs, clearance, or symptom resolution. This sequence was found in a man in his 60s who had recovered from COVID-19. Material for sequencing was PBMCs or T cells enriched from blood (not recorded which).

DNA for the CDR3: TGTGCCAGCAGTTTTAGGGGGAAAACTAATGAAAAACTGTTTTTT. Encoded protein: CASSFRGKTNEKLFF. The chain joins TRBV27 to TRBJ1-4, with D possibly TRBD1 on 6 matching bases. This CDR3 is built from 15 residues. The V end lost 3 bases, the J end lost 1 base, and 9 bases lay between the germline ends. Per the germline V gene, CDR1 is MNHEY and CDR2 is SMNVEV (reference sequence).